Each of the 14 T cell receptor beta chains below was sequenced from the same sample in a study of T cells in Graves' hyperthyroidism and ophthalmopathy. It was RNA transcripts that yielded the amplified TCR beta CDR3 regions. In the first-round RT-PCR of the TCR CDR3, the HTBI primer set was used. In TCRdb, the multiplex PCR reads were re-called with MiXCR into one record per CDR3 protein. This sample carries around 500,000 distinct CDR3 sequences, about 14% of them seen once, and the ten largest clones take approximately 15%. The sequencing sample was made of blood. The receptors come from a woman aged 40 to 50 with Graves' hyperthyroidism.

About this clonotype: At one end, the junction sequence differs from germline, possibly due to a read error. V and J are TRBV14 and TRBJ2-3, with D possibly matching TRBD1 (6 bases). The CDR3 length is 13 residues. Germline values: CDR1 SGHDN, CDR2 FVKESK. The CDR3 is CASSLQGTGTQYF. The CDR3 DNA reads as TGTGCCAGCAGCCTACAGGGCACAGGTACGCAGTATTTT.

This clonotype was observed many times. This chain joins TRBV20-1 and TRBJ2-7, with TRBD2 identical over 10 bases. The CDR3 covers 14 residues. With V trimmed by 0 bases and J by 6 bases, 5 bases remained unmatched. Per germline, CDR1 DFQATT and CDR2 SNEGSKA (reference sequence). The CDR3 DNA follows: TGCAGTGCTAGAGATCTAGCGGGAGTATCCGAGCAGTACTTC. Protein: CSARDLAGVSEQYF.

V and J are TRBV20-1 and TRBJ2-1, with D tentatively TRBD2 (6 bases). The ends were cut back, 3 bases at V and 7 bases at J, with 19 bases in the middle. Germline CDR1 is DFQATT and CDR2 is SNEGSKA (reference sequence). CDR3 size: 15 residues. The CDR3 nucleotides read TGCAGTGCTAGGTCCGGGACTTCCTCTTGGAATGAGCAGTTCTTC. This codes for CSARSGTSSWNEQFF.

There are many counts of this clonotype. V gene TRBV7-9 combines with J gene TRBJ2-7; D remains unclear. Looked up from germline, CDR1 is SEHNR and CDR2 is FQNEAQ (reference sequence). Trimming cost V 10 bases and J 1 base, with 11 bases left between them. The CDR3 has 12 amino acids. CDR3 loop: CATSIPSYEQYF. The CDR3 coding sequence is TGTGCCACCTCCATCCCTTCCTACGAGCAGTACTTC. Variable domain in full (rest from reference TRBV7-9 and TRBJ2-7): DTGVSQNPRHKITKRGQNVTFRCDPISEHNRLYWYRQTLGQGPEFLTYFQNEAQLEKSRLLSDRFSAERPKGSFSTLEIQRTEQGDSAMYLCATSIPSYEQYFGPGTRLTVT.

Notes on this clonotype: Relative to the germline gene, one junction end is altered; a read error may explain this. DNA for the CDR3: TGTGCCAGCAGCGCGGGACTAGCGGGATACACCGGGGGGCTGTTTTTT. Protein: CASSAGLAGYTGGLFF. The chain joins TRBV6-1 to TRBJ2-2; 13 bases line up with TRBD2. Germline assignment: CDR1 MNHNS and CDR2 SASEGT. The CDR3 runs to 16 residues.

This clonotype has ten or more counts. The chain recombines TRBV12-5 with TRBJ1-5, with a weak D call TRBD1 (5 bases). The CDR3 spans 14 residues. V lost 8 bases and J 7 bases, leaving 18 bases between the germline ends. CDR1 and CDR2 from the germline V gene are LGHNT and FRNRAP. CDR3 residues: CASRSQAGGQPQHF. Here the CDR3 DNA reads TGTGCTAGTAGGTCACAGGCGGGAGGCCAGCCCCAGCATTTT. Complete variable domain (other parts from reference TRBV12-5 and TRBJ1-5): DARVTQTPRHKVTEMGQEVTMRCQPILGHNTVFWYRQTMMQGLELLAYFRNRAPLDDSGMPKDRFSAEMPDATLATLKIQPSEPRDSAVYFCASRSQAGGQPQHFGDGTRLSIL.

At least ten counts were recorded for this clonotype. The rearrangement uses TRBV24-1 and TRBJ2-1, with a tentative D call TRBD2 (5 bases). V gave up 3 bases and J gave up 8 bases, with 13 bases separating them. The CDR3 loop spans 14 amino acids. The germline gives CDR1 KGHDR, CDR2 SFDVKD. The CDR3 DNA sequence: TGTGCCACCAGTGATCCCCGGGGATCGGATGAGCAGTTCTTC. Translated, it gives CATSDPRGSDEQFF.

This chain links TRBV30 with TRBJ1-1; 8 bases align to TRBD1. The CDR3 spans 13 residues. J lost 3 bases, V lost 4 bases, and 4 bases had no gene match. Germline V lookup: CDR1 GTSNPN, CDR2 SVGIG (reference sequence). The DNA for the CDR3 is TGTGCCTGGAATGCAGGGGGCTACACTGAAGCTTTCTTT. It specifies CAWNAGGYTEAFF.

V is TRBV12-3 or TRBV12-4 and J is TRBJ1-2, with TRBD1 matching 11 bases. The CDR3 spans 14 residues. J lost 6 bases, V lost 4 bases, and 4 bases had no gene match. The CDR3 protein is CASSWDRGENGYTF. DNA for the CDR3: TGTGCCAGCAGTTGGGACAGGGGGGAAAATGGCTACACCTTC.

The sample holds a few counts of this clonotype. The chain joins TRBV29-1 to TRBJ2-2, with 7 bases aligning to TRBD2. Germline V gene sequence: CDR1 SQVTM, CDR2 ANQGSEA. The J segment lost 2 bases and the V segment lost 4 bases, leaving 1 base of the junction unmatched. The CDR3 has 13 amino acids. This chain's CDR3 is CSVAGLNTGELFF. For the CDR3, the DNA is TGCAGCGTTGCGGGACTAAACACCGGGGAGCTGTTTTTT.

The chain joins TRBV7-2 to TRBJ2-7; TRBD2 aligns across 13 bases. The CDR3 runs to 16 residues. Germline assignment: CDR1 SGHTA and CDR2 FQGNSA. The V and J ends lost 7 bases and 2 bases, in that order; junction bases with no gene match: 8. The CDR3 coding sequence is TGTGCCAGCACCCCTACCGGGACTAGCGGGACCTACGAGCAGTACTTC. This sequence encodes CASTPTGTSGTYEQYF.

This clonotype was seen at least ten times. The rearrangement uses TRBV11-2 and TRBJ1-1; no definite D call. CDR1 is SGHAT and CDR2 is FQNNGV in the germline V gene. This CDR3 has 13 amino acids. Between the trimmed V and J ends, which lost 1 base and 7 bases, there was a span of 10 bases. The DNA for the CDR3 is TGTGCCAGCAGCTTAGGGGGAGGGATTGAAGCTTTCTTT. The encoded protein is CASSLGGGIEAFF. Supplemented by reference TRBV11-2 and TRBJ1-1, the full variable domain reads EAGVAQSPRYKIIEKRQSVAFWCNPISGHATLYWYQQILGQGPKLLIQFQNNGVVDDSQLPKDRFSAERLKGVDSTLKIQPAKLEDSAVYLCASSLGGGIEAFFGQGTRLTVV.

This clonotype was observed a handful of times. This chain uses TRBV5-1 with TRBJ2-2; D is perhaps TRBD2 (5 bases). CDR3 length equals 15 residues. The germline V gene encodes CDR1 SGHRS and CDR2 YFSETQ. Trimming removed 6 bases at V and 7 bases at J, with 19 bases between. The chain's CDR3 is CASTSGSYFGGELFF. The CDR3 bases are TGCGCCAGCACGTCGGGGAGCTATTTTGGCGGGGAGCTGTTTTTT.

This clonotype was counted only a few times. The chain employs TRBV7-9 and TRBJ2-7; D unresolved. CDR1 is SEHNR, CDR2 FQNEAQ, per germline (reference sequence). This CDR3 spans 14 amino acids. V lost 5 bases and J 5 bases, leaving 16 bases between the germline ends. In DNA, the CDR3 is TGTGCCAGCAGCCCCTCAGGTGCCGTCCACGAGCAGTACTTC. This sequence encodes CASSPSGAVHEQYF.